The entry below describes one T cell receptor beta chain. The CDR3 is made up of 13 amino acids. With 4 bases removed from V and 8 bases from J, the gap between germline ends came to 14 bases. In germline, CDR1 is SEHNR, CDR2 FQNEAQ (reference sequence). The source of the sample is a study of human T cells and chemical hapten exposure. Study summary: Diphenylcyclopropenone, dosed weekly to the scalp, was given to patients throughout the approximately 25-week study. Per-sample TCR yield variability stemmed mainly from small pooled library volume differences.

Per the original data handling: Samples held a median of around 92,000 TCRs, range about 23,224–700,000. TCRdb ran MiXCR on the RACE reads and lists one entry per CDR3 protein. TCRdb, rather than the study authors, made the V and J calls. The sample carries more than 65,000 distinct CDR3 sequences, approximately 35% recorded once. The time point was: patch test 1, 2 weeks after DPC sensitization. Stated treatment: therapeutic diphenylcyclopropenone sensitization with weekly scalp DPC. In every case, blood was obtained before the patch test was applied. V usage is TRBV7-9 and J usage is TRBJ1-1; D ambiguous. The clonotype was recovered from a man aged 35 to 55 with alopecia areata. Some clones in this sample may be carry-over from other donors' samples. The sample was whole blood, taken in connection with sensitization to the hapten diphenylcyclopropenone (DPC). CDR3 bases: TGTGCCAGCAGCTCGACGGACGGGCTGGAAGCTTTCTTT. Translating it yields CASSSTDGLEAFF.